One T cell receptor beta chain is described in this entry. This clone is a singleton in its sample. Its antigen specificity is not known. Base qualities are not recorded, but no much larger clone differs from it by a single base. Library construction relied on the immunoSEQ multiplex PCR assay. A mixture of 60 forward primers for TCR Vbeta segments and 13 reverse primers for TCR Jbeta segments was used in the multiplex PCR. Amplification of the CDR3 region of rearranged TCR beta genes was performed with a multiplex PCR assay on genomic DNA. Amplified TCR beta libraries were sequenced as 87-base-pair reads on the Illumina HiSeq System. The authors processed their data as follows. Across the 500 to 750 repertoires, a later analysis counted approximately 75 million unique TCR beta chains, roughly 11 million of which were shared by at least two donors. Raw reads were error-corrected and collapsed into unique sequences with a nearest-neighbor algorithm that merged closely related sequences to remove PCR and sequencing errors. To assign V, D and J gene segments, CDR3 sequences were aligned to IMGT reference sequences. For a sequence to be retained, a match of at least six nucleotides was required to both a V gene segment and a J gene segment. A rearrangement counted as productive if the CDR3 had no stop codons and remained in frame with V and J, and every other rearrangement counted as non-productive. CDR3 was defined by IMGT convention, running from the second conserved V-encoded cysteine to the conserved J-encoded phenylalanine. The earlier analysis of some 600 of the donors excluded sequences that lacked an unambiguous match to a single V gene segment. In an earlier analysis of a few hundred of the donors, V segments were called functional above 56.7% productive rearrangements and were called segregating when the between-donor standard deviation exceeded 5%. A statistical classification framework was developed to diagnose cytomegalovirus status using the catalog of TCR beta chain sequences. V and J gene assignment, in a later analysis, came from comparing TCR nucleotide sequences with IMGT/GENE-DB human TR gene sequences. The TCRdist pipeline was used in a later analysis to assign CDR3 sequences and most-parsimonious VDJ recombination scenarios. In a later analysis, each TCR beta chain was defined by its CDR3 amino acid sequence together with its V-gene family, and reads lacking a unique V-gene family were excluded. To address suspected cross-contamination and a sequencing artifact, a later analysis removed 450 to 700 highly shared, low-generation-probability nucleotide sequences. A later analysis calculated a clonal expansion index for each public chain from normalized within-repertoire ranks of inferred template counts. In a later analysis, generation probabilities were computed with a VDJ recombination model fitted to out-of-frame rearrangements, and the resulting probabilities were checked against IGoR. A later analysis scored TCR-TCR, TCR-HLA and TCR-CMV co-occurrence with hypergeometric tests, applying a repertoire-size bias correction to TCR pairs. A later analysis estimated false discovery rates by permuting HLA or CMV assignments 20 times. In a later analysis, co-occurring TCRs were grouped using DBSCAN, with TCRdist sequence similarity added in when clustering inside HLA-allele-positive subsets. Repertoires with fewer than 30,000 or more than 120,000 public chains were left out of co-occurrence clustering, as were five repertoires with anomalous nucleotide sharing. The table comes from immuneACCESS by way of TCRdb, which keeps in-frame sequences with V and J called. Part of the clones is missing from these tables; in studies checked, under half for an unresolved V gene and the rest for unknown reasons. V and J calls plus clone size are reproduced from that table; the DNA served to infer D and trimming. The sample contains around 140,000 clones, over 60% of them found a single time. The ten top clones hold 5.5% to 7% of the sample.

The cohort was made up of about 670 healthy bone marrow donors. Cohort members were all nominally healthy when sampled, although unrecorded immune exposures were likely present. The donor tested CMV seronegative, placing the donor among the 350 to 400 seronegative members of the cohort. A peripheral blood sample was provided by each donor, and peripheral blood mononuclear cells were used for TCR beta sequencing. The Qiagen DNeasy Blood Extraction Kit was used to extract genomic DNA from the blood cell samples. The sample belongs to a study of cytomegalovirus exposure and HLA in healthy donors (TCRdb year 2017). A note on the overall study: In an earlier analysis of under 750 of the donors, approximately 300 Gb of sequence data and 90 million to 130 million unique TCR beta sequences from 180 million or so T cells were reported. Approximately 330 gigabases of sequencing data and around 88 million unique TCR sequences made up an early release that covered over 550 HLA-typed donors. Of the roughly 430 genotyped donors, approximately 80% fell in the genetic ancestry cluster associated with self-reported Caucasian donors. The aim of the study was to test whether cataloging public T cell receptors could identify signatures of past pathogen exposure. The study used immunosequencing to profile the T cell repertoires of 670 or so subjects and linked those repertoires to cytomegalovirus serostatus. Along with the 666-subject first cohort, a separate validation cohort of over a hundred different subjects was used. The study combined high-throughput TCR immunosequencing, statistical association of individual TCRs with disease status, and machine learning to predict cytomegalovirus infection status. A later analysis re-examined previously published TCR beta repertoires from several hundred donors and added high-resolution HLA genotyping to investigate patterns of TCR occurrence. Rather than using new phenotypic data, the later analysis identified candidate immune exposures from TCR beta sequences and from how often those sequences occurred across donors. An earlier analysis of about 620 of the donors applied high-throughput TCR beta sequencing to assess whether each TCR beta V gene segment acted as functional or pseudogenic. Donor age, sex, ethnicity and CMV serostatus were compiled alongside the repertoire data. A later genetic analysis took genome-wide SNP genotypes for about 65% of the roughly 670 donors and used that subset as a discovery cohort. All discovery cohort repertoires had been generated on a single sequencing platform. Both class I and class II loci were covered by HLA typing, at four-digit resolution. Typing coverage differed by locus: A, B, C, DRB1 and DQB1 were typed in about 629-640 donors, DQA1 in roughly 500, DPA1 in around 600, and DPB1 in just under 490. Because of strong linkage in the cohort, roughly 5 DR-DQ haplotypes were treated as single units for association and clustering. Among roughly 400 genotyped donors of the cohort, an average of roughly 240,000 unique TCR beta nucleotide sequences were sequenced per donor, around 18% of them non-productive.

Beyond this particular receptor, the publication reports: According to a later analysis, parvovirus B19, influenza, CMV and Epstein-Barr virus appeared linked to several top co-occurrence clusters. A cluster of highly shared sequence variants was judged likely to represent a technical artifact of the sequencing pipeline. The classifier was reported to diagnose cytomegalovirus status with high specificity and sensitivity in both the original and validation cohorts. Strong co-occurrence of HLA alleles, especially DR and DQ, made assigning TCR associations to individual alleles difficult. In a later analysis, most CMV-associated TCR beta chains were found to appear HLA-restricted, with HLA associations seemingly driven largely by CMV exposure. Only TCR beta chains were sequenced in this cohort, and the absence of alpha or paired-chain data limited detectable features. Because some donors lacked HLA typing at each locus, the association tests relied only on the typed subset. A further reported finding was that TCR beta sequences accurately predicted the HLA-A and HLA-B alleles for most subjects in the first cohort. The study listed approximately 150 TCR beta chains as associated with cytomegalovirus. While some public TCRs were present in many individuals, most TCR sequences turned up only very rarely across donors. Presence/absence analyses assumed roughly uniform sequencing depth across donors, an assumption that may not hold. It was suggested by the authors that the approach could potentially be generalized to other disease states and immunological phenotypes. Compared with the 666-donor mean, donors in an Asian-associated ancestry cluster had fewer N-insertions in productive TCRs, according to a later genetic analysis. Immune exposure information for the cohort was limited to CMV serostatus. A few of the identified cytomegalovirus-associated TCR beta chains were confirmed in vitro to be specific for cytomegalovirus antigens. In a later analysis, over 15,000 TCR beta sequences were associated with specific HLA alleles at a false discovery rate of 0.05. A later analysis found that TCR association rates varied across HLA loci, with DRB1 alleles showing the most associated TCRs and HLA-C alleles the fewest. Broadly in line with IMGT annotations, most TCR beta V segments showed up in productive rearrangements about 87% or about 30% of the time in an earlier analysis of 587 of the donors. Correlated functional status among segregating V segments might be attributable to linkage disequilibrium, but an unknown experimental factor could not be ruled out. In a later analysis, HLA-associated TCR beta chains were found to be more clonally expanded and to have lower generation probabilities than equally common non-associated chains. Because counts were too low, roughly 17 rarely observed V segments, including chromosome 9 orphons, were left out of the earlier analysis of some 640 of the donors. In a later genetic analysis, a missense DCLRE1C variant was associated with V-gene and J-gene trimming of TCR beta chains, and the association was replicated in an independent cohort.

Sequences were obtained from PBMCs. The receptor's source is a woman in her fifties or sixties in good health and CMV-seronegative.

Here the CDR3 is given as CAISAGSGGDEQYF. DNA sequence: TGTGCCATCAGCGCCGGGAGCGGAGGGGACGAGCAGTACTTC. The chain is assembled from TRBV10-3 and TRBJ2-7; TRBD2 could be the D gene, as 6 bases match. The CDR3 runs 14 residues from the cysteine to the phenylalanine. Of all the DNA, just the CDR3 is kept, 42 bases in frame from base 1. Between the V and J ends, shortened by 6 bases and 5 bases respectively, the junction contains 17 bases. As encoded in the germline V gene, CDR1 is ENHRY while CDR2 is SYGVKD.